This T cell receptor (beta chain) was obtained from a study of T cell responses to AZD1222 COVID-19 vaccine. Recipients boosted at about 4 weeks or about 12 weeks are pooled. Study observations and caveats: Clonal diversity was possibly underestimated, and white British individuals and females predominated among donors. Repertoires were collected only later (after the peak T cell response had occurred).

Clones were read by immunoSEQ multiplex PCR, and TCRdb kept only the in-frame ones, dropping some. The sample carries tens of thousands of clones, less than 95% recorded once. With respect to this clone: Its specificity is not known.

Germline assignment: CDR1 LGHNT and CDR2 FRNRAP. Trimming shortened V by 7 bases and J by 4 bases, and 13 bases separated the two germline ends. The CDR3 covers 13 residues. Sequenced material: peripheral blood, taken 28 days after the second AZD1222 dose. The source is an adult who received the AZD1222 COVID-19 vaccine. The rearrangement uses TRBV12-5 and TRBJ1-2, with D possibly matching TRBD1 (5 bases). In DNA, the CDR3 is TGTGCTAGTGATTCAGGGAAAGGCTATGGCTACACCTTC. The encoded protein is CASDSGKGYGYTF.